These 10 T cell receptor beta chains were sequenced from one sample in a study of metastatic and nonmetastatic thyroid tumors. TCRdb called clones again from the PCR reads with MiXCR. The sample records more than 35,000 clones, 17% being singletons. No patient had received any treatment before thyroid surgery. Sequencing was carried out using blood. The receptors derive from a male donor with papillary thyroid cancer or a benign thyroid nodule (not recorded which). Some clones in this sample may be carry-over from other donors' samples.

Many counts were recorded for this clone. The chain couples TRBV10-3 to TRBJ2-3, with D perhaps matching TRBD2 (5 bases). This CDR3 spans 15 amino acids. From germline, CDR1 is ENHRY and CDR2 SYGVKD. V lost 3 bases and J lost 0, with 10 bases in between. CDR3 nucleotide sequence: TGTGCCATCAGTGAAAGGGAGCCAAGCACAGATACGCAGTATTTT. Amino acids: CAISEREPSTDTQYF.

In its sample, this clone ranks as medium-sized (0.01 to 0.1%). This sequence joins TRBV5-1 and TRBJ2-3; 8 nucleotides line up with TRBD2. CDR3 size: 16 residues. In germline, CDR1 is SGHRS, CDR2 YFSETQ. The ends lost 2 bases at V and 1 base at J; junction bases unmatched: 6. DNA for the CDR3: TGCGCCAGCAGCTTCTCACTAGCGGTCGGCACAGATACGCAGTATTTT. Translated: CASSFSLAVGTDTQYF. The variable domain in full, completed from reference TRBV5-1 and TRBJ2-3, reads KAGVTQTPRYLIKTRGQQVTLSCSPISGHRSVSWYQQTPGQGLQFLFEYFSETQRNKGNFPGRFSGRQFSNSRSEMNVSTLELGDSALYLCASSFSLAVGTDTQYFGPGTRLTVL.

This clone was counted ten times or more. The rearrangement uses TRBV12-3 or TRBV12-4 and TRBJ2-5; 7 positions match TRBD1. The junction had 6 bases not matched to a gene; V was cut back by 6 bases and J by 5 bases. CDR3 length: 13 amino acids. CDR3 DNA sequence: TGTGCCAGCAGGCCGACAGGGTTCGAGACCCAGTACTTC. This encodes CASRPTGFETQYF.

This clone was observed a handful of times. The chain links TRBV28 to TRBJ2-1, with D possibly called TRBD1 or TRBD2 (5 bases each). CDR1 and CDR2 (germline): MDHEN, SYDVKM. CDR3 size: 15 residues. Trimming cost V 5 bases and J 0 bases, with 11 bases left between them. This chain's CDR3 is CASSPGTDSYNEQFF. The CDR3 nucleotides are TGTGCCAGCAGTCCCGGGACCGACTCCTACAATGAGCAGTTCTTC.

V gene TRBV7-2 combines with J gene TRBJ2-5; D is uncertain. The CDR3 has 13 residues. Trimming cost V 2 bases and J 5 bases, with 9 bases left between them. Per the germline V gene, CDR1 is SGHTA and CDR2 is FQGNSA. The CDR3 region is CASSLLSAETQYF. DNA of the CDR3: TGTGCCAGCAGCTTATTGTCAGCGGAGACCCAGTACTTC. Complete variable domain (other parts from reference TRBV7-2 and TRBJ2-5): GAGVSQSPSNKVTEKGKDVELRCDPISGHTALYWYRQSLGQGLEFLIYFQGNSAPDKSGLPSDRFSAERTGGSVSTLTIQRTQQEDSAVYLCASSLLSAETQYFGPGTRLLVL.

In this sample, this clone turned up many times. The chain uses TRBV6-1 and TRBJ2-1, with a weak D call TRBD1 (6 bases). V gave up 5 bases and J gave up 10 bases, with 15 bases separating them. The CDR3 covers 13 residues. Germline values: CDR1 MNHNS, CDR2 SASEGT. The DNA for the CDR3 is TGTGCCAGCAGTACAGGGTCCTACGGGGAGCAGTTCTTC. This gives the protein CASSTGSYGEQFF.

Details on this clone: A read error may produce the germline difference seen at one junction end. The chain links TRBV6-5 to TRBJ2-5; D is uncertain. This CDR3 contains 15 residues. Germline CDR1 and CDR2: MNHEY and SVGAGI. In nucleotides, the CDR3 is TGTTCCAGCAGTTACTCTAACCTGGGTTGGGAGACCCAGTACTTC. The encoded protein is CSSSYSNLGWETQYF.

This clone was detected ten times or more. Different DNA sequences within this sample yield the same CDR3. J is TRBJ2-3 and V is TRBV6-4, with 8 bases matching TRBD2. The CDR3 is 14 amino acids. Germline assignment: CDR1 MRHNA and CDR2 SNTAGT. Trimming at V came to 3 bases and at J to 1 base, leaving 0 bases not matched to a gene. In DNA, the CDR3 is TGTGCCAGCAGTGAAGCGGGGGGCACAGATACGCAGTATTTT. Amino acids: CASSEAGGTDTQYF.

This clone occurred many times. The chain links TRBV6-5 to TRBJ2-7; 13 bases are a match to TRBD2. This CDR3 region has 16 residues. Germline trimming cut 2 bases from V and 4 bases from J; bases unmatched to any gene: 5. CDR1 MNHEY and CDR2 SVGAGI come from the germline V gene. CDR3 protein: CASSYGTSGISYEQYF. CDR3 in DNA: TGTGCCAGCAGTTACGGGACTAGCGGGATATCTTACGAGCAGTACTTC.

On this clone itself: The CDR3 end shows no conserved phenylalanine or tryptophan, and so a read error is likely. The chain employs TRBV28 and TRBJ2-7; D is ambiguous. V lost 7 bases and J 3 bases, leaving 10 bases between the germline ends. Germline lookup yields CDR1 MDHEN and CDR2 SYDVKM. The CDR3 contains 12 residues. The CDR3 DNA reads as TGTGCCAGCATCTCAGGAGTCTACGAGCAGTACCTC. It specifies CASISGVYEQYL.